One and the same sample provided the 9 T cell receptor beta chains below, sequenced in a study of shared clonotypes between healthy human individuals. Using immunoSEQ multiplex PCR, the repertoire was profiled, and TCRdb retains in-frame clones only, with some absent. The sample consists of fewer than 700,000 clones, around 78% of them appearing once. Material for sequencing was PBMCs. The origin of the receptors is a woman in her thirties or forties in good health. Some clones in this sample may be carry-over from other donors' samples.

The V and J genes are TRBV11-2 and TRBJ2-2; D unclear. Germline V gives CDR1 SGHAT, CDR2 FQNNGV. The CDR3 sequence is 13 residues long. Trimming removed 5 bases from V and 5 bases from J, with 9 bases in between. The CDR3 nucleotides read TGTGCCAGCAGCCGGACCTCAACCGGGGAGCTGTTTTTT. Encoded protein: CASSRTSTGELFF.

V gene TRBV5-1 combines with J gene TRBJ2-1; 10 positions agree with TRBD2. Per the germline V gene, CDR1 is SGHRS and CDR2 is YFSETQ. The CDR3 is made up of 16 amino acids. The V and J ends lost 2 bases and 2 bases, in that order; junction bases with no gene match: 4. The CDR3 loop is CASSLQAGGAYNEQFF. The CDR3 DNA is TGCGCCAGCAGCTTACAAGCGGGAGGGGCCTACAATGAGCAGTTCTTC.

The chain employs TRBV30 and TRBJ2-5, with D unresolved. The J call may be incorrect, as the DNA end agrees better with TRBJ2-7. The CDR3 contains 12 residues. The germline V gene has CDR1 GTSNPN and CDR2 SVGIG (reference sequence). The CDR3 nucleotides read TGTGCCTGGGGGCCGAACTCCTACGAGCAGTACTTC. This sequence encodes CAWGPNSYEQYF.

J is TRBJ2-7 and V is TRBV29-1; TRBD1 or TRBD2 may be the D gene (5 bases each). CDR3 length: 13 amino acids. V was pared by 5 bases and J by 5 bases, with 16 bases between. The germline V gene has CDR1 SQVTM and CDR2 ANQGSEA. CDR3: CSVRGALRDEQYF. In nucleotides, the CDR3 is TGCAGCGTTCGAGGGGCCCTGCGCGACGAGCAGTACTTC.

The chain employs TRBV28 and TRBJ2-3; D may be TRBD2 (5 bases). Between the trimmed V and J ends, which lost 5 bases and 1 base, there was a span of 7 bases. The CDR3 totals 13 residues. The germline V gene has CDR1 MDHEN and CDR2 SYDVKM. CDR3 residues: CASSAGGTDTQYF. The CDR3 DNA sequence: TGTGCCAGCAGTGCGGGTGGCACAGATACGCAGTATTTT.

This CDR3 is CASSARSASGDEQYF. DNA for the CDR3: TGTGCCAGCAGCGCGCGATCGGCTAGCGGAGACGAGCAGTACTTC. This chain uses TRBV21-1 with TRBJ2-7; the D call in the table, TRBD2, was not verified against the DNA. TRBV21-1 is described as a pseudogene. The CDR3 runs to 15 residues.

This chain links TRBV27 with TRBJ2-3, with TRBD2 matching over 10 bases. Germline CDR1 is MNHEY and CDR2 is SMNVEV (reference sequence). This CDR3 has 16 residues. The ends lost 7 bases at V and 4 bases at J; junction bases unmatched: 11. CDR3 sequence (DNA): TGTGCCAGCACCCCCGAACCTAGCGGGAGCCCAGATACGCAGTATTTT. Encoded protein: CASTPEPSGSPDTQYF.

DNA of the CDR3: TGTGCCAGCAGTTTATATTCCGGGACAGGGAGTAATGAGCAGTTCTTC. This sequence encodes CASSLYSGTGSNEQFF. The chain uses TRBV27 and TRBJ2-1, with 9 bases that match TRBD1. Per the germline V gene, CDR1 is MNHEY and CDR2 is SMNVEV (reference sequence). The CDR3 runs 16 residues. Germline trimming cut 1 base from V and 7 bases from J; bases unmatched to any gene: 8.

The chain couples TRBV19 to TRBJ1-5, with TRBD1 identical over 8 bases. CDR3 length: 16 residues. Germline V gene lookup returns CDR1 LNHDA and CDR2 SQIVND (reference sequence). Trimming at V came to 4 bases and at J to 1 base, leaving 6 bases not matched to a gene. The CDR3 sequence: CASSTPRQGSNQPQHF. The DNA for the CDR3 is TGTGCCAGTAGTACCCCCCGACAGGGGAGCAATCAGCCCCAGCATTTT.